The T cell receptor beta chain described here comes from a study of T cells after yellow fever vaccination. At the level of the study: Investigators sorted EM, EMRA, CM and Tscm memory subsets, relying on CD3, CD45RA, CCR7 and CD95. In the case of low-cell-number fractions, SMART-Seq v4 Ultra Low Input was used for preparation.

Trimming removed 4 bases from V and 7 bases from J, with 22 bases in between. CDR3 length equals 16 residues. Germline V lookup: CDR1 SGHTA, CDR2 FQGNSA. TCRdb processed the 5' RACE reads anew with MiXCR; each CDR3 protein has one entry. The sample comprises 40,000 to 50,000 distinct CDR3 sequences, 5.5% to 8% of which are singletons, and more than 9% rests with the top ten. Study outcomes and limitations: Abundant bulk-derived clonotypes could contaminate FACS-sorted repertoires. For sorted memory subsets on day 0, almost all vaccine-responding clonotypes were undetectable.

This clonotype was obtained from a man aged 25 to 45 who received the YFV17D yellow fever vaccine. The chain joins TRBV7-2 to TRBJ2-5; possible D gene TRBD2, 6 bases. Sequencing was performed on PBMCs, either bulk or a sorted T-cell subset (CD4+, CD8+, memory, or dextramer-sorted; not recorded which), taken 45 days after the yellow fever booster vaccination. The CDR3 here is CASSSAIEVMEGTQYF. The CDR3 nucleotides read TGTGCCAGCAGCTCTGCCATAGAGGTGATGGAGGGGACCCAGTACTTC.